Described below is a single T cell receptor (beta chain) sequence and its context. The antigen is not known. The sample comes from a study of beta chain features in type 1 diabetes. A single heparinised draw of approximately 100 mL on average was taken per donor. Unmatched junction bases numbered 5, after V lost 2 bases and J lost 2 bases. From germline, CDR1 is SGHTA and CDR2 FQGNSA. This CDR3 region has 16 residues. The whole isolated RNA underwent reverse transcription, so sequencing captured expressed TCRB transcripts. About 3.57 million reads per sample on average were obtained from naive, central memory and regulatory T cell samples. The method was immunoSEQ multiplex PCR; TCRdb's version includes in-frame clones alone and lacks a portion of them. The table lists approximately 140,000 clones, under 60% of them singletons, with roughly 0.43% in the top ten. Findings of the study overall: For patients, the naive, central memory and Treg TCRB repertoires appeared more alike than for healthy donors. Type 1 diabetes patients showed a moderate but significant shortening of TCRB CDR3s in all four CD4+ subsets.

Sequencing used Tregs from blood. The clonotype was recovered from a man aged 18 to 29 in good health. The rearrangement uses TRBV7-2 and TRBJ2-1; 8 positions match TRBD2. CDR3 residues: CASSLYSGEPYNEQFF. CDR3 coding DNA: TGTGCCAGCAGCTTATATAGCGGGGAGCCCTACAATGAGCAGTTCTTC.